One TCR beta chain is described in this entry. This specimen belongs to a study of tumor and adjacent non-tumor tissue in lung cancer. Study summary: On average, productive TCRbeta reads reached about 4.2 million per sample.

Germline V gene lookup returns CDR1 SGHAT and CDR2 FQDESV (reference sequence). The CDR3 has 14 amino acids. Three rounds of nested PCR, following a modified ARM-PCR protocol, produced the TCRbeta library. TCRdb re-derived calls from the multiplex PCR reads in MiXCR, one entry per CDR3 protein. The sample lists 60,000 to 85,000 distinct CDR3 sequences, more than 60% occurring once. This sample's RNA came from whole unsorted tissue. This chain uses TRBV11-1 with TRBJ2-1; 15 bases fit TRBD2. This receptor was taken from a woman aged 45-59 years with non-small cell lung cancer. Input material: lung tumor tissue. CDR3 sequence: CANSSGLAGGLRFF. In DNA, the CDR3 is TGTGCTAACAGCTCAGGACTAGCGGGAGGGTTGCGGTTCTTC.